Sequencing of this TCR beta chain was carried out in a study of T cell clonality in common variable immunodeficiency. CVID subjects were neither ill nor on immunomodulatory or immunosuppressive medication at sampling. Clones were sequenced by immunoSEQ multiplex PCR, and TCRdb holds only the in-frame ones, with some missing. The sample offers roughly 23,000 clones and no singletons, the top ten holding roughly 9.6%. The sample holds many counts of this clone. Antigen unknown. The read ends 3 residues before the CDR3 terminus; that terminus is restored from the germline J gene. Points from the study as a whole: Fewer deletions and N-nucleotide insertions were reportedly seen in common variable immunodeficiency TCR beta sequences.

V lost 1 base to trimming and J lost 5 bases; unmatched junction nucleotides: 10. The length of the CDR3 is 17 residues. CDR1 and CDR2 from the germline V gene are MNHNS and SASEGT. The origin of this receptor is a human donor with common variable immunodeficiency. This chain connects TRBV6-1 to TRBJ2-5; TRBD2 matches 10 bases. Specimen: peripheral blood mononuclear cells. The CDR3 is CASSEVSGGAFGETQYF. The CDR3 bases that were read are TGTGCCAGCAGTGAAGTAAGCGGGGGGGCCTTTGGGGAGACC.